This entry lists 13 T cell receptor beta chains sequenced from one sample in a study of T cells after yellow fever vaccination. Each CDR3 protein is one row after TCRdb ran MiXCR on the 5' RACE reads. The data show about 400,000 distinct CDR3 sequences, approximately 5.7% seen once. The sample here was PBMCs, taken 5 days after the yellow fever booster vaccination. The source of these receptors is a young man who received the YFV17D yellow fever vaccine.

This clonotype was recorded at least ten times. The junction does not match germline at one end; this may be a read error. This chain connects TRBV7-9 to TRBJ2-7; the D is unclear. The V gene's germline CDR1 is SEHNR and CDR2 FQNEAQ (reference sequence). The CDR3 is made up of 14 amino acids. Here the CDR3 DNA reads TGTGCCAGCAGCTTAGGGGCGATGTCCTTCGAGCAGTACTTC. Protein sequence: CASSLGAMSFEQYF.

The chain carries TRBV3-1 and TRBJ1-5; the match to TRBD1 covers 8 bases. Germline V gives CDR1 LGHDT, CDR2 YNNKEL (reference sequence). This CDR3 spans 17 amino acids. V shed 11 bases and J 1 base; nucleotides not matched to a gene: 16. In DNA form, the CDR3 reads TGTGCCTTCTGTTTCGAGAAAGGACAGGGCAGCAATCAGCCCCAGCATTTT. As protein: CAFCFEKGQGSNQPQHF.

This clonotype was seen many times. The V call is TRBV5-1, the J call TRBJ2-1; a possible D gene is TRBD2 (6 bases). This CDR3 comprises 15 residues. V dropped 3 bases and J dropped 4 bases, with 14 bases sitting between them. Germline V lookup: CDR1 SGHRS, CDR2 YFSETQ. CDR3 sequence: CASSSGTQTYNEQFF. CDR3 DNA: TGCGCCAGCAGCTCCGGGACTCAAACATACAATGAGCAGTTCTTC.

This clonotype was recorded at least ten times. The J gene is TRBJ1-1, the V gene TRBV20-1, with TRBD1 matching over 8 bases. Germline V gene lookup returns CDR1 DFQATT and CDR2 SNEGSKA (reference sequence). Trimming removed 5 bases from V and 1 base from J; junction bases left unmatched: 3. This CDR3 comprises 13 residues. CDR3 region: CSAYQGANTEAFF. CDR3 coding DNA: TGCAGTGCTTACCAGGGGGCGAACACTGAAGCTTTCTTT.

DNA for the CDR3: TGTGCCAGCTCACCCCGACAGTCTATGAATGAGCAGTTCTTC. Translation gives CASSPRQSMNEQFF. The rearrangement joins TRBV18 to TRBJ2-1; a possible D gene is TRBD1 (5 bases). Germline CDR1 and CDR2: KGHSH and LQKENI. V lost 3 bases, J lost 7 bases, and 13 bases lay in between. The CDR3 runs 14 residues.

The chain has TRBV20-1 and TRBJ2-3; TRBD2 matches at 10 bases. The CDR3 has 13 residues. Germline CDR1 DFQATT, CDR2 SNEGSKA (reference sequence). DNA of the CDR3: TGCACCGCACAGCGGGAGGGCCCAGATACGCAGTATTTT. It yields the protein CTAQREGPDTQYF.

The CDR3 loop is CASSRRPIGRELNSYNEQFF. CDR3 DNA: TGTGCCAGCTCACGACGGCCCATTGGGCGGGAGCTAAACTCCTACAATGAGCAGTTCTTC. The chain couples TRBV18 to TRBJ2-1; 7 bases fit TRBD2. Trimming removed 4 bases from V and 0 bases from J; junction bases left unmatched: 18. The CDR3 extends over 20 amino acids. Germline V lookup: CDR1 KGHSH, CDR2 LQKENI.

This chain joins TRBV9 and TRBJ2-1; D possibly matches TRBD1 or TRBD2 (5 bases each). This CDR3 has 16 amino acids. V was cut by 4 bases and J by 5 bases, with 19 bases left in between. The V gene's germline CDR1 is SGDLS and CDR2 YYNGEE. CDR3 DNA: TGTGCCAGCAGCAGTTCCGGGTCCCTGGGGGACAATGAGCAGTTCTTC. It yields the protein CASSSSGSLGDNEQFF.

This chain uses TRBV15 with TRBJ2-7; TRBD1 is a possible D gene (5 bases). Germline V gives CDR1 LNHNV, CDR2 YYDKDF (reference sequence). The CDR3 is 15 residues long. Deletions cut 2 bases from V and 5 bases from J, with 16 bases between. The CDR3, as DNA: TGTGCCACCAGCAGATCGTTAGGGGTGAAGGACGAGCAGTACTTC. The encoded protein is CATSRSLGVKDEQYF.

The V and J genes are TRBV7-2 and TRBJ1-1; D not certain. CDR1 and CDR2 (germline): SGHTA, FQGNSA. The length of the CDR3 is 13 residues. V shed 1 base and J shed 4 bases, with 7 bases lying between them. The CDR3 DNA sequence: TGTGCCAGCAGCTTAGGGTGGCGCACTGAAGCTTTCTTT. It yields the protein CASSLGWRTEAFF. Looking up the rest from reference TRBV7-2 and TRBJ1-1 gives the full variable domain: GAGVSQSPSNKVTEKGKDVELRCDPISGHTALYWYRQSLGQGLEFLIYFQGNSAPDKSGLPSDRFSAERTGGSVSTLTIQRTQQEDSAVYLCASSLGWRTEAFFGQGTRLTVV.

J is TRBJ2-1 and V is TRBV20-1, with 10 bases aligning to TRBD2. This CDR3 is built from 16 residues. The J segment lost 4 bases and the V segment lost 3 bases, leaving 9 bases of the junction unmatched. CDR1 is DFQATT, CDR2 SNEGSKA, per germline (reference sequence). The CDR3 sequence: CSARSGGAGQYNEQFF. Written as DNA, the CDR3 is TGCAGTGCTAGGAGCGGGGGGGCCGGACAGTACAATGAGCAGTTCTTC.

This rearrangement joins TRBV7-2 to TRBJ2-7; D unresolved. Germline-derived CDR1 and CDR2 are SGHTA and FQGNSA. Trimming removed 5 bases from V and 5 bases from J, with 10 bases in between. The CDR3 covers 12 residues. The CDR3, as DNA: TGTGCCAGCAGCCTTGGTCCGGACGAGCAGTACTTC. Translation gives CASSLGPDEQYF. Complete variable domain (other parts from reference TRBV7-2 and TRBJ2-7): GAGVSQSPSNKVTEKGKDVELRCDPISGHTALYWYRQSLGQGLEFLIYFQGNSAPDKSGLPSDRFSAERTGGSVSTLTIQRTQQEDSAVYLCASSLGPDEQYFGPGTRLTVT.

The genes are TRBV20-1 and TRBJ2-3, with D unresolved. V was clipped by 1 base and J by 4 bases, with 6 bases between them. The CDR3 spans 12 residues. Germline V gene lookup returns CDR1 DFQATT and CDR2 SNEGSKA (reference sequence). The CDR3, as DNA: TGCAGTGCTAGAGCCGTCTCAGATACGCAGTATTTT. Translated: CSARAVSDTQYF.